This TCR beta chain was found in a study of cytomegalovirus exposure and HLA in healthy donors. Researchers ran the PCR with 60 Vbeta and 13 Jbeta primers. The table came from immunoSEQ multiplex PCR; TCRdb's copy has only in-frame clones and leaves some out. The sample carries approximately 83,000 clones, more than 75% recorded once. CDR1 and CDR2 (germline): SNHLY, FYNNEI. V lost 0 bases and J lost 2, with 11 bases in between. CDR3 length: 16 amino acids. The sample taken for sequencing was PBMCs. This chain uses TRBV2 with TRBJ1-5; TRBD1 is a possible D gene (6 bases). This TCR derives from a man aged 18 to 29 in good health and CMV-seronegative. This CDR3 is CASSEARAGGNQPQHF. CDR3 sequence (DNA): TGTGCCAGCAGTGAAGCTCGGGCAGGGGGCAATCAGCCCCAGCATTTT.